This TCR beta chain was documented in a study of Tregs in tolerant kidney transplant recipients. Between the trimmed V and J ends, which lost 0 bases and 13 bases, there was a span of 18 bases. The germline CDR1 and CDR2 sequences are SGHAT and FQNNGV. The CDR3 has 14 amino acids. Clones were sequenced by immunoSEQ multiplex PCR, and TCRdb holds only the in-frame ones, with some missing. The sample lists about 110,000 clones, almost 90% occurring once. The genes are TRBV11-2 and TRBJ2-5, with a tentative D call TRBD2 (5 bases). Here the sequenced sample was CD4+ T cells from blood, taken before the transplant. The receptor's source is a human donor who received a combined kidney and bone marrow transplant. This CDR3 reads CASSLDLVTSLPYF. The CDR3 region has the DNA TGTGCCAGCAGCTTAGATTTAGTCACTAGTCTTCCGTACTTC.